This TCR beta chain was documented in a study of human T cells and chemical hapten exposure listed by TCRdb under 2021. At the level of the whole study: For sensitization, 2% DPC in acetone was applied to a 2 cm by 2 cm area of upper inner arm skin. Patients additionally received weekly therapeutic DPC doses to the scalp throughout the roughly 24-week study period. Patch testing was performed on the upper back with Finn chambers containing 0.01% DPC, and the patch tests were scored after 6 days according to International Contact Dermatitis Research Group standards. Most of the patients in the cohort were female, and the cohort covered alopecia areata with under or over 50% scalp involvement, alopecia totalis and alopecia universalis. Libraries were combined into a pool for sequencing, and differences in TCR yield between samples came mainly from small differences in library volumes within the pool. This study followed changes in the peripheral blood TCR repertoire in vivo during primary and secondary sensitization of alopecia patients to the hapten diphenylcyclopropenone (DPC). Patient blood was sampled pre-sensitization (week 0) and at 2, 6 and about 24 weeks after DPC sensitization. Blood for TCR sequencing was provided by twenty-nine alopecia patients at one to four time points (pre-sensitization, 2, 6 and 24 weeks). Study-wide findings and limitations: DPC sensitization did not change how many TCRs were above 1 in 1000 frequency, and no evidence was found of alterations in global repertoire structure. Because all patients had alopecia, a presumed autoimmune disease, the immune response of the patients might differ from that of healthy individuals. Patch test score correlated positively with the number of PT1 expanded TCRs, reaching significance at thresholds 8, 16 and 32 but not at 4. After repeated subsampling, the strength of the expansion versus patch-test correlation and the threshold at which it became significant changed. Compared with pre-sensitization or healthy control sets, expanded TCRs formed significantly more large CDR3 similarity clusters, which is consistent with antigen-driven responses.

The CDR3 numbers 15 residues from cysteine through phenylalanine. Solely the CDR3 DNA is kept, with 45 bases framed from the first base. CDR1 SGHRS and CDR2 YFSETQ are derived from the germline V gene. The time point label of this sample denotes: patch test 1, 2 weeks after DPC sensitization. In the paper's terms, the treatment or condition label means: therapeutic diphenylcyclopropenone sensitization with weekly scalp DPC. At each patch-test visit, blood was drawn before the patch test was applied. Patients were eligible if aged 18 to 70, diagnosed with alopecia and judged suitable for DPC therapy, and pregnant patients were excluded. Total RNA was extracted from unfractionated whole blood that had been collected in Tempus Blood RNA tubes. Of note for this clonotype: Its recognized antigen is unknown. The junction shows a germline mismatch at one end, possibly a read error.

Library generation was performed with RACE. The sequencer listed for this sample is NextSeq 500. Library preparation attached unique molecular identifiers to individual cDNA molecules for quantitative, reproducible TCR counting. Both TCR alpha and TCR beta chains were sequenced from each blood RNA sample. Per the source publication's procedure: Samples had a median of about 90,000 TCRs, with a range from roughly 20,000 to 700,000. The Decombinator software suite was used to annotate the V, J and CDR3 of the TCR reads. For the PS versus PT1 abundance plots, all samples were subsampled to the same number of TCRs (28,000). Expanded TCRs were defined as absent before sensitization and observed at least eight times at the 2-week time point. TCRdb reprocessing: public reads trimmed at Q25 with fastp, clones called with MiXCR, in-frame beta chains kept. Identical CDR3 protein sequences are pooled into one entry, listed with their most common genes and DNA. For this entry, the V and J calls and clone size follow TCRdb and not the study's own pipeline. This sample has 70,000 to 100,000 distinct CDR3 sequences in its table, and roughly 7.1% of those were observed once. The ten largest account for roughly 1.4% of the sample.

This receptor was identified in a woman aged 25 to 39 with alopecia areata. Some clones in this sample may be carry-over from other donors' samples. The rearranged segments are TRBV5-1 and TRBJ2-6; the D gene is possibly TRBD1, with 5 bases matching. The starting material was whole blood, obtained in connection with sensitization to the hapten diphenylcyclopropenone (DPC). The sequence in DNA is TGCGCCAGCAGCTTGGTGGGCTCTGGGGCCGACGTCCTGACTTTC. Its product reads: CASSLVGSGADVLTF.